This T cell receptor (beta chain) was identified during a study of yellow fever vaccine responses in identical twins. Turning to this clonotype: Its antigen remains unidentified.

In TCRdb, the RT-PCR reads were re-called with MiXCR into one record per CDR3 protein. The table records around 16,000 distinct CDR3 sequences, around 80% of them present only once. Study-level points and caveats: Twins reportedly mounted vaccine T cell responses that seemed partly convergent, partly personalized.

The CDR3 consists of 15 residues. Trimming removed 1 base from V and 4 bases from J, with 11 bases in between. The chain links TRBV12-3 or TRBV12-4 to TRBJ2-1; D is undetermined. This receptor was taken from a woman aged 18-35 years who received the yellow fever vaccine. The sequencing used T cells from blood (PBMCs), unsorted or a sorted subset (not recorded which), collected before or after yellow fever vaccination (not recorded which). Written as DNA, the CDR3 is TGTGCCAGCAGTTTAGGCCTCACGAATTACAATGAGCAGTTCTTC. Residues: CASSLGLTNYNEQFF.